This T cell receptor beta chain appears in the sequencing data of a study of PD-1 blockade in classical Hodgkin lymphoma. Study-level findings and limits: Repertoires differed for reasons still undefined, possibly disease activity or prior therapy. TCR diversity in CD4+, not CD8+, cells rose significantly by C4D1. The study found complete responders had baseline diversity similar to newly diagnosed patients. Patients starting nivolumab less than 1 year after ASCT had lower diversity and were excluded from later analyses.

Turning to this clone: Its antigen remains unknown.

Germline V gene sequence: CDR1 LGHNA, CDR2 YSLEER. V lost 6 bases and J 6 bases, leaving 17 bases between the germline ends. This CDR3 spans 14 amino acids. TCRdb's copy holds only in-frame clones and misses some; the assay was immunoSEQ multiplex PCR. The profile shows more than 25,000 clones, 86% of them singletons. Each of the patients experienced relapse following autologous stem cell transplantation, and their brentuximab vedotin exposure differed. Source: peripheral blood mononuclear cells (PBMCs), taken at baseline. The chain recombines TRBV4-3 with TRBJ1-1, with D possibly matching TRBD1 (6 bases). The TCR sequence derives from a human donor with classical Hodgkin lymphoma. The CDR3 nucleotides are TGCGCCAGCAGTCGATATAAGGGGGGGTCTGAAGCTTTCTTT. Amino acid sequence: CASSRYKGGSEAFF.